This T cell receptor (beta chain) was retrieved from a study of cytomegalovirus exposure and HLA in healthy donors. Notes on the study in general: One variant, a missense change in DCLRE1C, was linked in a later analysis to TCR beta V- and J-gene trimming. It was reported that the classifier diagnosed cytomegalovirus status with high specificity and sensitivity in both the original and validation cohorts.

The CDR3 loop spans 14 amino acids. The V end was cut by 10 bases, the J end by 1 base, with 13 bases between. Germline lookup yields CDR1 ENHRY and CDR2 SYGVKD. In regard to this clone: The antigen remains unidentified.

Healthy individuals who donated bone marrow served as the donors. In the PCR, 60 Vbeta and 13 Jbeta primers were used. In the study's own analysis: Roughly 10 million shared chains were among the approximately 82 million unique TCR beta chains that a later analysis counted. Produced via immunoSEQ multiplex PCR; TCRdb's table is partial and in-frame only. V and J calls and clone size are given by that table; D and trimming were obtained from the DNA. The sample contains 100,000 to 150,000 clones, about 85% of which appear only once. The receptor was derived from a boy between 10 and 17 years old in good health and CMV-seronegative. Sequenced sample: PBMCs. The gene calls are TRBV10-3 and TRBJ2-2; TRBD1 is a possible D gene (6 bases). The CDR3 region is CATQDRLNTGELFF. The CDR3 DNA is TGTGCCACCCAAGACAGGTTGAACACCGGGGAGCTGTTTTTT.